Sequencing of this TCR beta chain was carried out in a study of T cells expressing NK-cell markers. Study background: Sorted CD3+CD56+NKG2C+, CD3+CD56+NKG2C- and CD3+CD56-NKG2C+ T cells provided the TCR beta repertoires. Seven of the eight sequenced donors were HCMV-seropositive; one was seronegative.

The CDR3 spans 17 residues. CDR1 is ENHRY and CDR2 is SYGVKD in the germline V gene. In regard to this clonotype: Its specificity is unknown.

UMI-tagged 5'RACE template switching yielded the TCR beta cDNA. From its re-call of the 5' RACE reads, TCRdb lists each CDR3 protein once, without DNA. This repertoire includes 500,000 to 700,000 distinct CDR3 sequences. Overall study findings and caveats: Nothing established the HCMV specificity of expanded NKG2C+ T cell clones.

The sequenced sample consisted of blood T cells: a sorted CD56 or NKG2C T cell subset, CD4+ or CD8+ T cells, or bulk PBMC T cells (not recorded which). This chain joins TRBV10-3 and TRBJ2-3; there is no DNA to check the TCRdb D call of TRBD2. The receptor comes from a man younger than 35 in good health. CDR3 region: CAISEPSGLAGTDTQYF.